This TCR beta chain originates from a study of blood T cell repertoires in COVID-19. Background on the study: Sites across the United States, Italy and Spain contributed samples from acute and convalescent COVID-19. Nucleic acid was either cDNA or gDNA, and it came from T cells, B-cell-depleted T cells, or PBMCs.

As originally analysed: Nucleated cell number was recorded as an estimate derived from reference gene primer amplification. The repertoire was sequenced with immunoSEQ multiplex PCR; TCRdb's copy has only in-frame clones and lacks some. The DNA was the basis for D and trimming; V, J and clone size are from that table. The sample records under 85,000 clones, roughly nine tenths being singletons. Germline V CDR1 and CDR2: LNHDA, SQIVND (reference sequence). This CDR3 has 16 residues. The germline V and J ends were trimmed by 6 bases and 2 bases, with 14 bases remaining between them. The TCR comes from a man aged 80 or over in a cohort sampled during active COVID-19. The specimen sequenced was peripheral blood. The chain links TRBV19 to TRBJ2-6; tentative D call: TRBD1 (7 bases). Written as DNA, the CDR3 is TGTGCCAGTAGCGTTCTCAGGGGGGCTGGGGCCAACGTCCTGACTTTC. Translated: CASSVLRGAGANVLTF. The full variable domain, its missing parts supplied by reference TRBV19 and TRBJ2-6, is DGGITQSPKYLFRKEGQNVTLSCEQNLNHDAMYWYRQDPGQGLRLIYYSQIVNDFQKGDIAEGYSVSREKKESFPLTVTSAQKNPTAFYLCASSVLRGAGANVLTFGAGSRLTVL.